This passage covers 30 T cell receptor beta chains from one sample sequenced in a study of CD8 T cells in ankylosing spondylitis. TCRdb reanalysed the 5' RACE reads using MiXCR and keeps one entry per CDR3 protein. The table records 200,000 to 300,000 distinct CDR3 sequences, roughly 8.6% of them present only once. Sequencing was carried out using blood, either unsorted or a sorted T cell fraction (not recorded which). The receptors derive from a male donor with ankylosing spondylitis or in good health (not recorded which).

This clonotype appeared many times. The chain joins TRBV6-1 to TRBJ2-7, with a tentative D call TRBD1 (5 bases). Trimming took 6 bases from V and 4 from J, leaving 19 bases between them. This CDR3 contains 15 residues. Germline-derived CDR1 and CDR2 are MNHNS and SASEGT. The DNA for the CDR3 is TGTGCCAGCAGATTGCCCCCAGGGTTAGAGTACGAGCAGTACTTC. It encodes CASRLPPGLEYEQYF.

The sample holds a few counts of this clonotype. The chain combines TRBV20-1 with TRBJ2-7; TRBD2 is a possible D gene (6 bases). V lost 4 bases, J lost 2 bases, and 15 bases lay in between. Germline assignment: CDR1 DFQATT and CDR2 SNEGSKA (reference sequence). There are 14 residues in the CDR3. CDR3: CSAKPGDLPYEQYF. The CDR3 DNA reads as TGCAGTGCTAAGCCGGGGGACCTCCCCTACGAGCAGTACTTC.

This chain links TRBV20-1 with TRBJ2-7; D is possibly TRBD1 (6 bases). The V and J ends lost 0 bases and 4 bases respectively, with 16 bases between them. The germline CDR1 and CDR2 sequences are DFQATT and SNEGSKA (reference sequence). CDR3 length: 15 residues. This CDR3 is CSARDRGSSNYEQYF. The CDR3 DNA follows: TGCAGTGCTAGAGATAGGGGGTCGAGCAATTACGAGCAGTACTTC.

This clonotype has ten or more counts. The rearrangement links TRBV29-1 to TRBJ2-1; TRBD1 or TRBD2 may be the D gene (5 bases each). Germline V gives CDR1 SQVTM, CDR2 ANQGSEA. Trimming pared 6 bases from V and 4 bases from J, leaving 10 bases between. This CDR3 spans 12 amino acids. The CDR3 nucleotides are TGCAGCGTGGAGGACACATACAATGAGCAGTTCTTC. Protein sequence: CSVEDTYNEQFF.

This clonotype came up a few times. The chain links TRBV20-1 to TRBJ2-1; D is unresolved. Germline loops: CDR1 DFQATT, CDR2 SNEGSKA (reference sequence). Deletions cut 1 base from V and 6 bases from J, with 10 bases between. The CDR3 runs to 13 residues. DNA of the CDR3: TGCAGTGCTAGAGGGCTCTCCGGCAATGAGCAGTTCTTC. This gives the protein CSARGLSGNEQFF.

This clonotype was observed at least ten times. V and J are TRBV5-6 and TRBJ2-2, with a tentative D call TRBD1 (6 bases). With 4 bases removed from V and 0 bases from J, the gap between germline ends came to 13 bases. Germline assignment: CDR1 SGHDT and CDR2 YYEEEE. The CDR3 totals 16 residues. The CDR3: CASSPGHPANTGELFF. DNA of the CDR3: TGTGCCAGCAGCCCGGGACATCCCGCGAACACCGGGGAGCTGTTTTTT.

The chain employs TRBV7-2 and TRBJ2-7, with 9 bases that match TRBD1. CDR1 SGHTA and CDR2 FQGNSA come from the germline V gene. Trimming took 5 bases from V and 3 from J; bases not matched to a gene: 5. The CDR3 sequence is 14 residues long. The CDR3 region is CASSATGQGYEQYF. The CDR3 bases are TGTGCCAGCAGCGCGACGGGACAGGGCTACGAGCAGTACTTC.

There are a few counts of this clonotype. The rearrangement joins TRBV12-3 or TRBV12-4 to TRBJ1-5; weak D call: TRBD1 (5 bases). The CDR3 has 16 amino acids. V was shortened by 4 bases and J by 0 bases, with 13 bases between the two germline ends. The CDR3 region is CASSSRRAYSNQPQHF. The CDR3 nucleotides read TGTGCCAGCAGTTCCCGCAGGGCCTATAGCAATCAGCCCCAGCATTTT.

This clonotype showed up many times. V is TRBV5-1 and J is TRBJ1-1, with no clear D. CDR1 is SGHRS, CDR2 YFSETQ, per germline. There are 13 residues in the CDR3. The V and J ends lost 4 bases and 5 bases respectively, with 12 bases between them. In DNA, the CDR3 is TGCGCCAGCAGCATAAGAAGGAGGACTGAAGCTTTCTTT. Translated, it gives CASSIRRRTEAFF.

Many counts were recorded for this clonotype. This sequence joins TRBV5-1 and TRBJ1-2; 11 nucleotides match TRBD1. Trimming removed 3 bases from V and 7 bases from J; junction bases left unmatched: 11. CDR1 and CDR2 (germline): SGHRS, YFSETQ. CDR3 length equals 16 residues. The CDR3 nucleotides read TGCGCCAGCAGCTCCGTAAGAGGACAGGGGGCTACTGGCTACACCTTC. Amino acid sequence: CASSSVRGQGATGYTF.

This clonotype showed up many times. V usage is TRBV20-1 and J usage is TRBJ2-1; D is unresolved. Trimming stripped 7 bases from V and 0 bases from J, with 13 bases between. This CDR3 has 14 residues. CDR1 and CDR2 from the germline V gene are DFQATT and SNEGSKA (reference sequence). The CDR3 DNA reads as TGCAGTGGAAACTCCAGAAGCTCCTACAATGAGCAGTTCTTC. Translating it yields CSGNSRSSYNEQFF.

The sample holds many counts of this clonotype. The rearrangement uses TRBV30 and TRBJ2-3; D is possibly TRBD2 (7 bases). The CDR3 covers 16 residues. Trimming removed 3 bases from V and 5 bases from J, with 21 bases in between. CDR1 is GTSNPN, CDR2 SVGIG, per germline (reference sequence). The CDR3, as DNA: TGTGCCTGGAGCCCTATCAAAGGGGGGGCCAAAGATACGCAGTATTTT. Its translation is CAWSPIKGGAKDTQYF.

J is TRBJ2-5 and V is TRBV7-9; no firm D call. Germline-derived CDR1 and CDR2 are SEHNR and FQNEAQ (reference sequence). V was shortened by 5 bases and J by 5 bases, with 12 bases between the two germline ends. This CDR3 is built from 13 residues. DNA for the CDR3: TGTGCCAGCAGCCCCCCGAGGTGGGAGACCCAGTACTTC. Translated, it gives CASSPPRWETQYF. Together with reference TRBV7-9 and TRBJ2-5, the CDR3 gives the full variable domain: DTGVSQNPRHKITKRGQNVTFRCDPISEHNRLYWYRQTLGQGPEFLTYFQNEAQLEKSRLLSDRFSAERPKGSFSTLEIQRTEQGDSAMYLCASSPPRWETQYFGPGTRLLVL.

There are many counts of this clonotype. This chain joins TRBV7-2 and TRBJ1-5; D remains ambiguous. The germline V and J ends were trimmed by 5 bases and 0 bases, with 14 bases remaining between them. The CDR3 runs 16 residues. Germline V lookup: CDR1 SGHTA, CDR2 FQGNSA. CDR3 amino acids: CASSRGGEYSNQPQHF. CDR3 in DNA: TGTGCCAGCAGCCGTGGTGGGGAATATAGCAATCAGCCCCAGCATTTT.

This clonotype was counted at least ten times. V and J are TRBV5-1 and TRBJ1-1, with 8 bases identical to TRBD1. CDR1 is SGHRS, CDR2 YFSETQ, per germline. The CDR3 is made up of 19 amino acids. J was trimmed by 5 bases and V by 2 bases; bases with no gene match: 20. The CDR3, as DNA: TGCGCCAGCAGCTTACTACACACCGGGACAGGCTATATGTGGACTGAAGCTTTCTTT. This sequence encodes CASSLLHTGTGYMWTEAFF.

The table lists this clonotype with many counts. V gene TRBV11-3 combines with J gene TRBJ2-1, with 9 bases fitting TRBD1. This CDR3 is built from 16 residues. CDR1 and CDR2 from the germline V gene are SGHNT and YENEEA. Unmatched junction bases numbered 3, after V lost 3 bases and J lost 0 bases. As DNA, the CDR3 is TGTGCCAGCAGCTTTCCGGGACAGGGCTCCTACAATGAGCAGTTCTTC. It codes for CASSFPGQGSYNEQFF.

Many counts were recorded for this clonotype. The chain joins TRBV5-1 to TRBJ2-7, with a weak D call TRBD1 (6 bases). The CDR3 is made up of 13 amino acids. The V gene's germline CDR1 is SGHRS and CDR2 YFSETQ. Trimming removed 8 bases at V and 7 bases at J, with 19 bases between. The CDR3 sequence: CASGQNDSGEQYF. The CDR3, as DNA: TGCGCCAGTGGACAGAACGACTCGGGGGAGCAGTACTTC.

This clonotype has at least ten counts. This chain links TRBV12-3 or TRBV12-4 with TRBJ1-1, with TRBD1 matching 7 bases. CDR3 size: 15 residues. J lost 4 bases, V lost 7 bases, and 12 bases had no gene match. CDR3 nucleotides: TGTGCCAGCACTCCGGGACAGATTAGTGGCACTGAAGCTTTCTTT. Translation gives CASTPGQISGTEAFF.

For this clonotype: One base away lies a much larger clone, so this may be a sequencing read error. Without the conserved terminal phenylalanine or tryptophan, this CDR3 likely stems from a read error. The chain links TRBV9 to TRBJ2-3; 11 bases map to TRBD2. Trimming removed 2 bases from V and 0 bases from J; junction bases left unmatched: 5. The CDR3 runs 17 residues. From germline, CDR1 is SGDLS and CDR2 YYNGEE. CDR3 DNA sequence: TGTGCCAGCAGCGTGGCTAGCGGGGGGCGAAGCACAGATACGCAGTATTAT. Its translation is CASSVASGGRSTDTQYY.

This clonotype came up many times. This rearrangement joins TRBV5-6 to TRBJ2-3; a possible D gene is TRBD1 (5 bases). Germline CDR1 is SGHDT and CDR2 is YYEEEE. The CDR3 spans 11 residues. The V end lost 2 bases, the J end lost 11 bases, and 9 bases lay between the germline ends. The CDR3 spells CASSLGVGQYF. CDR3 DNA: TGTGCCAGCAGCTTAGGGGTAGGGCAGTATTTT. The complete variable domain, with remaining parts taken from reference TRBV5-6 and TRBJ2-3, reads DAGVTQSPTHLIKTRGQQVTLRCSPKSGHDTVSWYQQALGQGPQFIFQYYEEEERQRGNFPDRFSGHQFPNYSSELNVNALLLGDSALYLCASSLGVGQYFGPGTRLTVL.

The sample holds many counts of this clonotype. The CDR3 loop is CASSFALTSGRGGELFF. The DNA for the CDR3 is TGTGCCAGCAGTTTTGCCCTTACTAGCGGGAGAGGGGGGGAGCTGTTTTTT. This sequence joins TRBV12-3 or TRBV12-4 and TRBJ2-2, with 11 bases matching TRBD2. V gave up 3 bases and J gave up 8 bases; unmatched junction bases: 11. The CDR3 sequence is 17 residues long.

This chain links TRBV12-3 or TRBV12-4 with TRBJ2-5; perhaps D is TRBD1 or TRBD2 (6 bases each). The CDR3 is 15 amino acids. The V gene lost 6 bases and the J gene lost 5 bases, with 19 bases spanning the gap. The CDR3 DNA is TGTGCCAGCAGCTACCAATGGGGGGCGCGGGAGACCCAGTACTTC. It specifies CASSYQWGARETQYF.

Ten or more counts support this clonotype. The J gene is TRBJ2-1, the V gene TRBV20-1; D is undetermined. V was clipped by 3 bases and J by 3 bases, with 3 bases between them. The CDR3 is made up of 11 amino acids. Germline V gene data show CDR1 as DFQATT and CDR2 as SNEGSKA (reference sequence). The CDR3 region has the DNA TGCAGTGCTAGGGACTACAATGAGCAGTTCTTC. Encoded protein: CSARDYNEQFF.

This sequence joins TRBV20-1 and TRBJ2-7; tentative D call: TRBD1 (5 bases). CDR3 size: 12 residues. CDR1 is DFQATT and CDR2 is SNEGSKA in the germline V gene (reference sequence). Trimming removed 0 bases at V and 6 bases at J, with 9 bases between. In DNA form, the CDR3 reads TGCAGTGCTAGAGATCGAAGGGGCGAGCAGTACTTC. Protein product: CSARDRRGEQYF.

The chain is built from TRBV30 and TRBJ2-3; TRBD2 matches at 10 bases. CDR1 is GTSNPN, CDR2 SVGIG, per germline (reference sequence). This CDR3 is built from 18 residues. Losses at the gene ends were 5 bases for V and 2 bases for J; bases not matched to a gene: 16. For the CDR3, the DNA is TGTGCCTGGGCCGGGGGGCTAGCGGGAGCCTATTCCACAGATACGCAGTATTTT. Its protein is CAWAGGLAGAYSTDTQYF.

In this sample, this clonotype turned up many times. This chain uses TRBV3-1 with TRBJ2-4, with 7 positions matching TRBD2. Trimming took 4 bases from V and 0 from J; bases not matched to a gene: 15. The CDR3 spans 19 residues. The germline V gene has CDR1 LGHDT and CDR2 YNNKEL (reference sequence). The CDR3 here is CASSRGGAVGGLAKNIQYF. The CDR3 DNA is TGTGCCAGCAGCCGGGGAGGGGCTGTAGGCGGTCTAGCCAAAAACATTCAGTACTTC.

This clonotype occurred many times. The chain couples TRBV7-9 to TRBJ2-3; D might be TRBD1 (6 bases). The CDR3 extends over 15 amino acids. Germline V gene lookup returns CDR1 SEHNR and CDR2 FQNEAQ (reference sequence). Trimming took off 5 bases at V and 1 base at J, with 13 bases between the two ends. The CDR3 DNA follows: TGTGCCAGCAGCCCGAGACAGGCCGGCACAGATACGCAGTATTTT. It specifies CASSPRQAGTDTQYF.

This clonotype was seen at least ten times. This rearrangement joins TRBV7-9 to TRBJ1-4, with 7 positions matching TRBD1. After removal of 6 bases from V and 7 bases from J, the junction contained 8 bases not matched to a gene. Germline CDR1 is SEHNR and CDR2 is FQNEAQ (reference sequence). The CDR3 is 14 amino acids. The DNA for the CDR3 is TGTGCCAGCAGGTCGACAGGGAAGGGTGAAAAACTGTTTTTT. It is translated as CASRSTGKGEKLFF.

At least ten counts were recorded for this clonotype. The chain links TRBV7-2 to TRBJ1-6, with D hard to call. Germline V lookup: CDR1 SGHTA, CDR2 FQGNSA. The V and J ends lost 0 bases and 8 bases respectively, with 14 bases between them. The CDR3 covers 16 residues. For the CDR3, the DNA is TGTGCCAGCAGCTTAGCTCTAGGGCTTAATTATTCACCCCTCCACTTT. This gives the protein CASSLALGLNYSPLHF.

This clonotype was seen a few times. This rearrangement joins TRBV7-2 to TRBJ2-7, with TRBD2 matching 10 bases. Per the germline V gene, CDR1 is SGHTA and CDR2 is FQGNSA. This CDR3 contains 16 residues. After removal of 1 base from V and 1 base from J, the junction contained 4 bases not matched to a gene. The CDR3 loop is CASSLVSAGGSYEQYF. The CDR3 coding sequence is TGTGCCAGCAGCTTAGTTTCAGCGGGGGGGTCCTACGAGCAGTACTTC.